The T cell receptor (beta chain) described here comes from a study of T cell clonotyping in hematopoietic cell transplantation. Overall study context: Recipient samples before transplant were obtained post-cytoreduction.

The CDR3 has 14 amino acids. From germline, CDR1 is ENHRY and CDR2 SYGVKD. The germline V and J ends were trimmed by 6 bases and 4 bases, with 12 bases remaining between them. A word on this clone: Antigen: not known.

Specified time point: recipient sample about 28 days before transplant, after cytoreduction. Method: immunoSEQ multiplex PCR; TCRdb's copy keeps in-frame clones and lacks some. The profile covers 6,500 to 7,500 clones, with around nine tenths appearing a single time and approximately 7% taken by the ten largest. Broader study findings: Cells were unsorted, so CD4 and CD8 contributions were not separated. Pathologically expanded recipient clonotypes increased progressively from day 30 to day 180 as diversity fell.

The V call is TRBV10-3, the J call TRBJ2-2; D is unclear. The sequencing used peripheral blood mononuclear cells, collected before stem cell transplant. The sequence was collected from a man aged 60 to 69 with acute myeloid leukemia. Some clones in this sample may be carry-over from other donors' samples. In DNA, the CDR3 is TGTGCCATCAGGGGCTCTCCGGGCACCGGGGAGCTGTTTTTT. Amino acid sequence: CAIRGSPGTGELFF.